The clone carrying this T cell receptor beta chain has just a few counts. The antigen is not known. The data belong to a study of cytotoxic CD8 clonotypes in ibrutinib-treated CLL. Study overall: Partial response was seen in 24 patients and complete response in 2; after median about 70 months, approximately 15 stayed remitted, around 12 progressed. The study, taken as a whole, reports: Elevated clonality accompanied ibrutinib response, with a return toward baseline values at progression.

The assay was immunoSEQ multiplex PCR, and TCRdb's table has in-frame clones only and misses some. The sample contains some 98,000 clones, 70% to 80% of which appear only once. Trimming removed 2 bases from V and 4 bases from J, with 10 bases in between. This CDR3 spans 13 amino acids. CDR1 and CDR2 from the germline V gene are GTSNPN and SVGIG (reference sequence). The authors obtained roughly 2 micrograms of genomic DNA from cryopreserved PBMCs for TCR beta libraries. The sample in question was PBMCs, obtained after 12 months of ibrutinib treatment. The clonotype originates from a human donor with chronic lymphocytic leukemia. J is TRBJ2-3 and V is TRBV30, with D maybe TRBD1 (5 bases). The CDR3 DNA follows: TGTGCCTGGAGTAAAGACAGTTCAGATACGCAGTATTTT. Its translation: CAWSKDSSDTQYF.